Given below is one T cell receptor (beta chain) in context. This CDR3 contains 15 residues. V gave up 4 bases and J gave up 2 bases; unmatched junction bases: 8. Germline-derived CDR1 and CDR2 are SQVTM and ANQGSEA. Original methodology: Reference gene primer amplification yielded estimated nucleated cell counts. Some clones are missing from TCRdb's copy, which holds only in-frame ones; the method was immunoSEQ multiplex PCR. V, J and clone size are those of that table, while D and trimming were read from the DNA. The sample carries approximately 170,000 clones, 80% to 90% recorded once. This specimen belongs to a study of blood T cell repertoires in COVID-19. About the study: Spain, Italy and the United States supplied samples that represented acute and convalescent COVID-19. The analysed material was cDNA or gDNA that came from T cells, B-cell-depleted T cells, or PBMCs.

Source material: peripheral blood. This chain connects TRBV29-1 to TRBJ1-1; 9 bases align to TRBD1. The source of this sequence is a man younger than 35 with active or convalescent COVID-19. The CDR3 region is CSVASTGGYNTEAFF. DNA of the CDR3: TGCAGCGTTGCGTCGACAGGGGGGTATAACACTGAAGCTTTCTTT. The full variable domain, completed using reference TRBV29-1 and TRBJ1-1, is SAVISQKPSRDICQRGTSLTIQCQVDSQVTMMFWYRQQPGQSLTLIATANQGSEATYESGFVIDKFPISRPNLTFSTLTVSNMSPEDSSIYLCSVASTGGYNTEAFFGQGTRLTVV.